These T cell receptor beta chains were read from a single sample in a study of blood T cell repertoires in COVID-19. Measured with immunoSEQ multiplex PCR; TCRdb has only the in-frame clones, and not every one. The sample lists 150,000 to 200,000 clones; 80% to 90% were seen once. The material sequenced was peripheral blood. Source of these receptors: a man aged 60 to 75 with acute or convalescent COVID-19. Each CDR3 is given without its conserved first and last residue.

cdr3_length j_call v_call cdr3_aa
13 TRBJ2-3 TRBV5-4 ASRAGTSGEHTQY
13 TRBJ1-2 TRBV28 ASSVQGRNTDGYT
9 TRBJ2-7 TRBV5-5 ASSRAYEQY
13 TRBJ1-1 TRBV19 ASSFRFSGNTEAF
15 TRBJ1-5 TRBV11-2 ASSFYAGDYSNQPQH
14 TRBJ2-7 TRBV28 ASSSGTSGRMYEQY
13 TRBJ2-7 TRBV28 ASSLPGTGSYEQY
13 TRBJ2-2 TRBV6-6 ASSSHRVETGELF
10 TRBJ1-1 TRBV5-1 ASSPRGTEAF
13 TRBJ2-2 TRBV5-6 ASSLFSGMTGELF
17 TRBJ1-5 TRBV19 ASSIEGTGGTRSNQPQH
15 TRBJ2-5 TRBV4-1 ASSPISGTSGLETQY
14 TRBJ2-5 TRBV7-2 ASSRRTGGGKETQY
13 TRBJ2-2 TRBV5-1 ASQVGPPNTGELF
12 TRBJ2-3 TRBV28 ASRQTSGGHTQY
16 TRBJ1-5 TRBV6-1 ASSEARGGQGISQPQH
14 TRBJ2-7 TRBV5-1 ASSLATSGYSYEQY
10 TRBJ1-4 TRBV30 AWRRANEKLF
13 TRBJ2-1 TRBV19 ASSLVATPYNEQF